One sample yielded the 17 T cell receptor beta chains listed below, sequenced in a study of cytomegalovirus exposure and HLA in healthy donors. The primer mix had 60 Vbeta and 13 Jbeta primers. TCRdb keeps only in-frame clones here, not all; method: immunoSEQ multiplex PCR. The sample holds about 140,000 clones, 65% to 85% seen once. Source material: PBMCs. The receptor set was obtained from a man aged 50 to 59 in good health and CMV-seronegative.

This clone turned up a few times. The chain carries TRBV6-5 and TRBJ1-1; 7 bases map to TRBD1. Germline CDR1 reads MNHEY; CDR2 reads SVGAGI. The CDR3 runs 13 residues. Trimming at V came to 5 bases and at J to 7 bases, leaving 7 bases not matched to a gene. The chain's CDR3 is CASSQRGRSEAFF. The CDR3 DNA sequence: TGTGCCAGCAGTCAGAGGGGGCGCAGTGAAGCTTTCTTT.

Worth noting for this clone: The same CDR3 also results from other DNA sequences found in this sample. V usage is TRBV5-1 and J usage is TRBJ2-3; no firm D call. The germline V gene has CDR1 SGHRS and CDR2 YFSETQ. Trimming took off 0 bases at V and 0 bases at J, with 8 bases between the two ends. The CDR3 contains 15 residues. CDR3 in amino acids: CASSLALTSTDTQYF. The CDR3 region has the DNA TGCGCCAGCAGCTTGGCCCTCACTAGCACAGATACGCAGTATTTT.

The chain's CDR3 is CASSRDRVGAEAFF. The CDR3 nucleotides are TGCGCCAGCAGTCGAGACAGGGTCGGGGCTGAAGCTTTCTTT. V and J are TRBV23-1 and TRBJ1-1, with TRBD1 matching over 7 bases. TRBV23-1 is known as an ORF, though its function is uncertain. Losses at the gene ends were 4 bases for V and 6 bases for J; bases not matched to a gene: 8. The CDR3 length is 14 residues.

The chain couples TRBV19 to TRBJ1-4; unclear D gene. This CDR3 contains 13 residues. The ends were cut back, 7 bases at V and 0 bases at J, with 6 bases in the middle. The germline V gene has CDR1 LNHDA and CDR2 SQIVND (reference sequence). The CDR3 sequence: CASMSATNEKLFF. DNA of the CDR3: TGTGCCAGTATGTCGGCAACTAATGAAAAACTGTTTTTT.

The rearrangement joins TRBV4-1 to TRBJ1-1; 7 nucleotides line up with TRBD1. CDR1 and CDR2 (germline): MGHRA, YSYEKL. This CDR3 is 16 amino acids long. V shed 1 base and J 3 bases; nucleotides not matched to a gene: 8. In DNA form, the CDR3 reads TGCGCCAGCAGCCAAGTCCCGACAGGGTCGGACACTGAAGCTTTCTTT. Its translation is CASSQVPTGSDTEAFF.

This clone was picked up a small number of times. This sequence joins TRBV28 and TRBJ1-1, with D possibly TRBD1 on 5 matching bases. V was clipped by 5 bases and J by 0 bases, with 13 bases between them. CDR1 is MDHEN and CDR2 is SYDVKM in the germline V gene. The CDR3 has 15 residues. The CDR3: CASSPRGIMNTEAFF. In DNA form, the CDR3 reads TGTGCCAGCAGTCCCCGGGGGATTATGAACACTGAAGCTTTCTTT.

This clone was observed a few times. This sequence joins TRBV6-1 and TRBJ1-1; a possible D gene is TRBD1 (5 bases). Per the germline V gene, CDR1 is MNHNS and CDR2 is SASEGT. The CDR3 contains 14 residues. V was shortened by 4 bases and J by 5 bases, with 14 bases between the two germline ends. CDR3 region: CASSASWGGTEAFF. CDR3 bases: TGTGCCAGCAGTGCCAGCTGGGGGGGTACTGAAGCTTTCTTT.

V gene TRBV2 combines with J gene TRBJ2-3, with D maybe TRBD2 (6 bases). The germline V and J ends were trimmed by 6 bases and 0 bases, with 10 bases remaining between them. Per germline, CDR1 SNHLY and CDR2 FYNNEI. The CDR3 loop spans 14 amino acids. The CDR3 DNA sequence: TGTGCCAGCAGGGAGGGCAGTAGCACAGATACGCAGTATTTT. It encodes CASREGSSTDTQYF.

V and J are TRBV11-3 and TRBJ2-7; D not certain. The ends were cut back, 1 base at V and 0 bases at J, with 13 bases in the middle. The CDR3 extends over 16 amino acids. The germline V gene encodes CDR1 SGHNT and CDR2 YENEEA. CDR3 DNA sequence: TGTGCCAGCAGCTTAGTGCGGCCGCCCTACTCCTACGAGCAGTACTTC. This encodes CASSLVRPPYSYEQYF.

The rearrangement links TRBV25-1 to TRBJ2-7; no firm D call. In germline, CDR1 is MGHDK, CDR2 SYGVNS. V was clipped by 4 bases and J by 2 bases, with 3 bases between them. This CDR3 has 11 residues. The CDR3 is CASSAAYEQYF. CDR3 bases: TGTGCCAGCAGTGCAGCCTACGAGCAGTACTTC.

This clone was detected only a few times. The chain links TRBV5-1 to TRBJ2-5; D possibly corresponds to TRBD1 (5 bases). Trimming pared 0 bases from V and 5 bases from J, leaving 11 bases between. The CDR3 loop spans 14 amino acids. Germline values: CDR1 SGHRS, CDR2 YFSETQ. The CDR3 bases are TGCGCCAGCAGCTTGGCATCAGGGCCCGAGACCCAGTACTTC. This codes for CASSLASGPETQYF.

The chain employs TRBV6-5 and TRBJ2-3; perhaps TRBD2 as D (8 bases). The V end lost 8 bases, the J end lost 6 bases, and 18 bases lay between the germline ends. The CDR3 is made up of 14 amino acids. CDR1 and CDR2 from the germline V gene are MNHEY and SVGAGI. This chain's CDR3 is CASQREPGGDTQYF. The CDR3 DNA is TGTGCCAGCCAGCGGGAGCCAGGGGGGGATACGCAGTATTTT.

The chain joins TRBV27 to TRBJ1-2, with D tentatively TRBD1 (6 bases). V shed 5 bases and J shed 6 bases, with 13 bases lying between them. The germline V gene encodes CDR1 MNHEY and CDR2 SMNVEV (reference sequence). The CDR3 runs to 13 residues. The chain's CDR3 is CASSHGTTDGYTF. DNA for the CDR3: TGTGCCAGCAGTCATGGGACAACAGATGGCTACACCTTC.

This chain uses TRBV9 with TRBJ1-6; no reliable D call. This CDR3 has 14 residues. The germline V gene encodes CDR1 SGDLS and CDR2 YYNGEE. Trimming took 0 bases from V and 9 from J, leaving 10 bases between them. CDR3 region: CASSVGRASSPLHF. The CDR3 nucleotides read TGTGCCAGCAGCGTAGGGCGGGCGAGTTCACCCCTCCACTTT. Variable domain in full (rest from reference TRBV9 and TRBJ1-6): DSGVTQTPKHLITATGQRVTLRCSPRSGDLSVYWYQQSLDQGLQFLIQYYNGEERAKGNILERFSAQQFPDLHSELNLSSLELGDSALYFCASSVGRASSPLHFGNGTRLTVT.

The CDR3 DNA sequence: TGTGCCAGCAGCAAAGCCTTAGTCGGGCGGGTCGAGCAAAGAGGCTACACCTTC. Translated, it gives CASSKALVGRVEQRGYTF. The chain links TRBV21-1 to TRBJ1-2. TRBV21-1 is termed a pseudogene. The CDR3 is made up of 18 amino acids.

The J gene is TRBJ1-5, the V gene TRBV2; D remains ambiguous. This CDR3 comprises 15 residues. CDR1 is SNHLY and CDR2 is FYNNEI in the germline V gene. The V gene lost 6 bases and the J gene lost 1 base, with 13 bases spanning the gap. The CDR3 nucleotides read TGTGCCAGCAGACCTCGCGCCGGGAGCAATCAGCCCCAGCATTTT. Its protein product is CASRPRAGSNQPQHF.

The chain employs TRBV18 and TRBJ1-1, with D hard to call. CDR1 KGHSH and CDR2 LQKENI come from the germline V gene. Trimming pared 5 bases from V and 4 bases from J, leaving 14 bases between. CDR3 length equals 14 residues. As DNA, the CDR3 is TGTGCCAGCTCAGCAGGCCGACGGGGCACTGAAGCTTTCTTT. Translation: CASSAGRRGTEAFF.